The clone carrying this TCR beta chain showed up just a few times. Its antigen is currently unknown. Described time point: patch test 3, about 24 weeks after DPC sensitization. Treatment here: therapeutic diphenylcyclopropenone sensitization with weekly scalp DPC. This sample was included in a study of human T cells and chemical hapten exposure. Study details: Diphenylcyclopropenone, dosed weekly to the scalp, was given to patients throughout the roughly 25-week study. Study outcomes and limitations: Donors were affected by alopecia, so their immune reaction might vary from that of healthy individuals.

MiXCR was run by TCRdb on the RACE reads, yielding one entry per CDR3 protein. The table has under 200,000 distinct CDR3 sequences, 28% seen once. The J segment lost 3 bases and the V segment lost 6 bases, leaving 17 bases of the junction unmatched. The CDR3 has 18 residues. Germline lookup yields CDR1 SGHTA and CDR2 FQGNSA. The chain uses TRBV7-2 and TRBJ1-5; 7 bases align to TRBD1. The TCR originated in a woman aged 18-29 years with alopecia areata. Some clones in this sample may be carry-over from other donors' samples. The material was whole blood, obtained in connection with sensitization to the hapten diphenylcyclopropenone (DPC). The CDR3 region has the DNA TGTGCCAGCAGTGCGCGGGCAGGCCGAGACAGGGACAATCAGCCCCAGCATTTT. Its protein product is CASSARAGRDRDNQPQHF.